Listed below are T cell receptor beta chains from one sample, sequenced in a study of T cell clonotyping in hematopoietic cell transplantation. Repertoires were generated with immunoSEQ multiplex PCR, while TCRdb's copy carries only in-frame clones and drops some. This sample has approximately 22,000 clones; about 90% occur once, and the top ten carry roughly 3.5%. This material consisted of peripheral blood mononuclear cells, taken before stem cell transplant. The receptor set was obtained from a man between 18 and 29 years old with biphenotypic leukemia. Some clones in this sample may be carry-over from other donors' samples. The CDR3 runs from the conserved cysteine through the conserved F or W. A D gene is named only where the DNA matches it firmly. Rows give clone size only sometimes, using once, few, many, or a class for an expanded clone.

>TRBJ1-1|.|TRBV13|.
TGTGCCAGCAGCCTACGGGGCACTGAAGCTTTCTTT
CASSLRGTEAFF
>TRBJ2-2|.|TRBV7-6|.
TGTGCCAGCAGCCCCCACAGAATAGGCACCGGGGAGCTGTTTTTT
CASSPHRIGTGELFF
>TRBJ1-3|.|TRBV18|once
TGTGCCAGCTCACCACTCCAGACCACTATTCCTGGAAACACCATATATTTT
CASSPLQTTIPGNTIYF
>TRBJ1-5|.|TRBV10-1|.
TGCGCCAGCAGTGACAATAATCAGCCCCAGCATTTT
CASSDNNQPQHF
>TRBJ2-5|.|TRBV5-1|once
TGCGCCAGCAGCTCCGGGACCACGAGGGGTGAGACCCAGTACTTC
CASSSGTTRGETQYF
>TRBJ1-2|.|TRBV6-1|.
TGTGCCAGCAGTGAAGCGGTCCGGCAACGAGGGGGTGGCTACACCTTC
CASSEAVRQRGGGYTF
>TRBJ1-3|TRBD1|TRBV19|.
TGTGCCAGTAGTATAGGGGGACAGGCGGTCGGAAACACCATATATTTT
CASSIGGQAVGNTIYF
>TRBJ2-5|TRBD2|TRBV7-2|.
TGTGCCAGCAGCCGGACTAGCGGGAGGGAGACCCAGTACTTC
CASSRTSGRETQYF
>TRBJ2-1|TRBD2|TRBV11-2|.
TGTGCCAGCAGCTTAGATCTGGTACTAGCGGGAGCTGATAATGAGCAGTTCTTC
CASSLDLVLAGADNEQFF
>TRBJ2-1|.|TRBV5-1|.
TGCGCCACCTCCTTGAGCGGGCCCGCCTACAATGAGCAGTTCTTC
CATSLSGPAYNEQFF
>TRBJ1-1|.|TRBV10-3|.
TGTGCCATCGGAAGAAACCATGAAGACACTGAAGCTTTCTTT
CAIGRNHEDTEAFF
>TRBJ1-6|.|TRBV6-4|.
TGTGCCAGCAGTGAAAACTGGAATTCACCCCTCCACTTT
CASSENWNSPLHF
>TRBJ2-7|.|TRBV18|.
TGTGCCAGCTCACCACCCTCTCAAAACGAGCAGTACTTC
CASSPPSQNEQYF
>TRBJ2-6|.|TRBV6-4|once
TGTGCCAGCAGTGACAACTCTGGGGCCAACGTCCTGACTTTC
CASSDNSGANVLTF
>TRBJ2-7|TRBD2|TRBV4-2|.
TGTGCCAGCAGCCCGCCCCGGACTAGCGGTAGGTCCAGGGAGCAGTACTTC
CASSPPRTSGRSREQYF
>TRBJ1-5|.|TRBV6-5|.
TGTGCCAGCAGCTGGGGGGGTGGAAGCAATCAGCCCCAGCATTTT
CASSWGGGSNQPQHF
>TRBJ1-5|.|TRBV10-3|.
TGTGCCATCAGTGAATTGACAACCGATCAGCCCCAGCATTTT
CAISELTTDQPQHF
>TRBJ2-7|.|TRBV27|.
TGTGCCAGCGGGGGACGAGGGGTCCTTAACGAGCAGTACTTC
CASGGRGVLNEQYF
>TRBJ1-5|.|TRBV6-9|.
TGTGCCAGCGGTCCCGGGACCGGGGAGGGGCCCCAGCATTTT
CASGPGTGEGPQHF
>TRBJ2-7|TRBD1|TRBV27|.
TGTGCCAGCAGTTTGGGGACAGCTTACGAGCAGTACTTC
CASSLGTAYEQYF
>TRBJ2-7|TRBD1|TRBV7-3|once
TGTGCCAGCAGCCCGACAGGGGACAAAGGGTACGAGCAGTACTTC
CASSPTGDKGYEQYF
>TRBJ1-1|.|TRBV19|.
TGTGCCAGTAGTTTCCCAGGGGCGTACACTGAAGCTTTCTTT
CASSFPGAYTEAFF
>TRBJ2-7|.|TRBV19|once
TGTGCCAGTAGTATATACGGGACCGCTAGCTACGAGCAGTACTTC
CASSIYGTASYEQYF
>TRBJ2-2|TRBD2|TRBV5-8|.
TGTGCCAGCAGCTCCTATAGCGGGGTGACTTCCGGGGAGCTGTTTTTT
CASSSYSGVTSGELFF